These T cell receptor beta chains were read from a single sample in a study of Graves' ophthalmopathy and Graves' hyperthyroidism. MiXCR, applied by TCRdb to the multiplex PCR reads, yields one record per CDR3 protein. The table lists 400,000 to 500,000 distinct CDR3 sequences, over 20% of them singletons. Input material: peripheral blood. The receptors come from a woman aged 18-29 years with stable Graves' hyperthyroidism. CDR3s include the opening cysteine and the closing phenylalanine or tryptophan. Each record gives: CDR3 protein, CDR3 DNA, V gene, J gene, clone size, D gene. The D gene is left open where the match is weak. The size of a clone is reported for some rows only, either as once, few or many, or as a class for expanded clones.

CASTSGTSTYEQYF	TGTGCCAGCACCTCCGGGACATCCACCTACGAGCAGTACTTC	TRBV25-1	TRBJ2-7	few	.
CASSLTSPGHPNTEAFF	TGTGCCAGCAGCTTAACATCCCCGGGACACCCGAACACTGAAGCTTTCTTT	TRBV7-3	TRBJ1-1	.	.
CAISESENRGGGNQPQHF	TGTGCCATCAGTGAGTCGGAGAACAGGGGAGGGGGCAATCAGCCCCAGCATTTT	TRBV10-3	TRBJ1-5	many	TRBD1
CASSPGRQPQHF	TGTGCCAGTAGTCCCGGACGTCAGCCCCAGCATTTT	TRBV19	TRBJ1-5	many	.
CASLGTGSREQYF	TGTGCCAGCCTTGGGACAGGGTCTCGTGAGCAGTACTTC	TRBV12-3/TRBV12-4	TRBJ2-7	many	TRBD1
CASSSGQGGETQYF	TGTGCCAGCAGTTCGGGACAGGGGGGCGAGACCCAGTACTTC	TRBV2	TRBJ2-5	many	TRBD1
CASSELKARFVGETQYF	TGTGCCAGCAGTGAATTAAAAGCCCGTTTTGTCGGGGAGACCCAGTACTTC	TRBV6-1	TRBJ2-5	many	.
CASSPGTSGRKAYEQYF	TGTGCCAGCAGTCCGGGGACTAGCGGGAGGAAGGCCTACGAGCAGTACTTC	TRBV28	TRBJ2-7	many	TRBD2
CASSDGTANTEAFF	TGTGCCAGCAGTGACGGGACGGCGAACACTGAAGCTTTCTTT	TRBV6-2/TRBV6-3	TRBJ1-1	many	.
CASRLDTVFRAFF	TGTGCCAGCAGATTGGACACTGTGTTTAGAGCTTTCTTT	TRBV6-1	TRBJ1-1	.	.
CSARQPGTDLGQYF	TGCAGTGCTAGACAACCAGGGACTGACTTAGGGCAGTACTTC	TRBV20-1	TRBJ2-7	many	.
CASSHPGLANSYEQYF	TGTGCCAGCAGCCATCCGGGACTAGCGAACTCCTACGAGCAGTACTTC	TRBV11-2	TRBJ2-7	many	TRBD2
CASSSSGRAHEQYF	TGTGCCAGCAGTTCTAGCGGGAGGGCCCACGAGCAGTACTTC	TRBV2	TRBJ2-7	many	TRBD2
CATRSPGGYEQYF	TGTGCCACCAGGAGTCCAGGGGGCTACGAGCAGTACTTC	TRBV6-1	TRBJ2-7	.	TRBD1
CASSVGQGSYGYTF	TGTGCCAGCAGCGTGGGACAGGGAAGCTATGGCTACACCTTC	TRBV9	TRBJ1-2	.	TRBD1
CAWGGWTEAFF	TGTGCCTGGGGGGGGTGGACTGAAGCTTTCTTT	TRBV30	TRBJ1-1	many	.
CSARGTSSSEQYF	TGCAGTGCTAGGGGGACTAGCTCTTCCGAGCAGTACTTC	TRBV20-1	TRBJ2-7	once	TRBD2
CASSRPRQADRGELFF	TGTGCCAGCAGTCGACCCCGACAGGCCGATAGAGGGGAGCTGTTTTTT	TRBV6-1	TRBJ2-2	many	.
CASSYTSGRVLFYEQYF	TGTGCCAGCAGCTACACTAGCGGGAGGGTGCTTTTCTACGAGCAGTACTTC	TRBV7-2	TRBJ2-7	many	TRBD2
CASSLLSRGSYEQYF	TGTGCCAGCAGCCTATTGTCAAGGGGATCCTACGAGCAGTACTTC	TRBV5-6	TRBJ2-7	few	.
CASSPRWDSQNTEAFF	TGTGCCAGCAGCCCGAGGTGGGACAGCCAGAACACTGAAGCTTTCTTT	TRBV11-2	TRBJ1-1	few	TRBD1
CASSQKWYQTGGLETQYF	TGTGCCAGCAGCCAAAAATGGTATCAGACAGGGGGCTTGGAGACCCAGTACTTC	TRBV14	TRBJ2-5	many	TRBD1
CASSYGSSKGYTF	TGTGCCAGCAGTTACGGCAGTTCTAAAGGCTACACCTTC	TRBV6-5	TRBJ1-2	many	.
CASSAGGQPQHF	TGTGCCAGTAGCGCGGGAGGTCAGCCCCAGCATTTT	TRBV19	TRBJ1-5	many	.
CASSSPIGAYGYTF	TGTGCCAGCAGTTCCCCGATAGGGGCCTATGGCTACACCTTC	TRBV6-5	TRBJ1-2	many	.
CSVGRSGGFHEQYF	TGCAGCGTTGGTCGGAGCGGGGGCTTTCACGAGCAGTACTTC	TRBV29-1	TRBJ2-7	many	TRBD2
CAGQSLRDGYTF	TGTGCCGGACAATCCTTACGGGATGGCTACACCTTC	TRBV7-9	TRBJ1-2	once	.
CATRGSGELFF	TGTGCCACCCGGGGGTCCGGGGAGCTGTTTTTT	TRBV24-1	TRBJ2-2	many	.
CSARARTLQETQYF	TGCAGTGCTAGAGCCCGGACCCTCCAAGAGACCCAGTACTTC	TRBV20-1	TRBJ2-5	many	.
CASRTPGQGAHEQYF	TGTGCCAGCAGGACGCCGGGACAGGGGGCCCACGAGCAGTACTTC	TRBV6-1	TRBJ2-7	many	TRBD1
CASSSGVGGGELFF	TGCGCCAGCAGCTCCGGGGTCGGCGGCGGGGAGCTGTTTTTT	TRBV5-1	TRBJ2-2	many	.
CSVVRGAKWQPQHF	TGCAGCGTTGTACGGGGGGCGAAGTGGCAGCCCCAGCATTTT	TRBV29-1	TRBJ1-5	many	.
CASRPGGPSGNTIYF	TGTGCCAGCAGGCCAGGGGGCCCCTCTGGAAACACCATATATTTT	TRBV7-3	TRBJ1-3	few	TRBD1
CASSLMPSQSVDTQYF	TGTGCCAGCAGCTTAATGCCTAGTCAGAGCGTAGATACGCAGTATTTT	TRBV11-2	TRBJ2-3	many	.
CASSLVDPRRMGTEAFF	TGTGCCAGCAGTTTAGTAGACCCTCGCAGAATGGGGACTGAAGCTTTCTTT	TRBV12-3/TRBV12-4	TRBJ1-1	many	.
CASLEDFQETQYF	TGTGCCTCCCTCGAGGACTTCCAAGAGACCCAGTACTTC	TRBV12-3/TRBV12-4	TRBJ2-5	.	.
CASSGQAYEQYF	TGTGCCAGCAGCGGACAGGCCTACGAGCAGTACTTC	TRBV6-2/TRBV6-3	TRBJ2-7	many	TRBD1
CASSLAGTGGVQYF	TGTGCCAGCAGCTTAGCCGGGACAGGGGGCGTGCAGTACTTC	TRBV7-2	TRBJ2-7	.	TRBD1
CASSYSKLTYEQYF	TGTGCCAGCAGTTACTCGAAACTCACCTACGAGCAGTACTTC	TRBV6-2/TRBV6-3	TRBJ2-7	.	.
CASSSSGRTSYEQYF	TGTGCCAGTAGCAGCTCGGGACGGACCTCCTACGAGCAGTACTTC	TRBV19	TRBJ2-7	many	.
CASRVPGQGGQPQHF	TGTGCCAGCAGGGTACCGGGACAGGGAGGTCAGCCCCAGCATTTT	TRBV12-3/TRBV12-4	TRBJ1-5	few	TRBD1